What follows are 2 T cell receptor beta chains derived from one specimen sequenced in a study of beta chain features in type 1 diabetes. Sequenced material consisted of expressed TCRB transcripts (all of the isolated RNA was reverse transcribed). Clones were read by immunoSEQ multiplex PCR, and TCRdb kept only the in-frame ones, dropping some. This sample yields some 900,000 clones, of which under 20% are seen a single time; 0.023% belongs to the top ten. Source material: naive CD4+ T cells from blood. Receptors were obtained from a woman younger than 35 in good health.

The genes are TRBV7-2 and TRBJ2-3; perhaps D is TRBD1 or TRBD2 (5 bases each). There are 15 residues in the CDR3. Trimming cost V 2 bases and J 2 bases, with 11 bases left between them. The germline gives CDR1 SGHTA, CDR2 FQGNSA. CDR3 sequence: CASSLFGTITDTQYF. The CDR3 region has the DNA TGTGCCAGCAGCTTATTCGGGACGATCACAGATACGCAGTATTTT.

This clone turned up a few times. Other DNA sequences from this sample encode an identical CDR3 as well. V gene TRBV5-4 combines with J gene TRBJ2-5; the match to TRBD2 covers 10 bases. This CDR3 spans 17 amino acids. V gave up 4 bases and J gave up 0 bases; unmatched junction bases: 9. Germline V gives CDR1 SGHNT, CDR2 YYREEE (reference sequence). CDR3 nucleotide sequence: TGTGCCAGCAGCCAAAACCCGGGACTAGCGAACCAAGAGACCCAGTACTTC. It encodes CASSQNPGLANQETQYF.